The rows below give T cell receptor beta chains drawn from one sample of a study of cytotoxic CD8 clonotypes in ibrutinib-treated CLL. Profiled with immunoSEQ multiplex PCR; TCRdb holds only in-frame clones, not every one. This sample carries tens of thousands of clones, 45% to 60% of them seen once, and the ten largest clones take 14% to 15%. The sample in question was PBMCs, obtained after 12 months of ibrutinib treatment. Receptors originate from a human donor with chronic lymphocytic leukemia. The CDR3 runs from the conserved cysteine through the conserved F or W. Fields, in order: J gene, V gene, D gene, clone size, CDR3 protein, CDR3 DNA. D genes are given only for firm matches. The size entry is marked missing in some rows and otherwise reads once, few, many or a size class.

TRBJ2-7 | TRBV28 | NA | NA | CASSLSGSEQYF | TGTGCCAGCAGTTTATCCGGGAGCGAGCAGTACTTC
TRBJ1-1 | TRBV6-1 | NA | NA | CASRAGPKGFTEAFF | TGTGCCAGCAGGGCCGGACCTAAGGGGTTCACTGAAGCTTTCTTT
TRBJ2-1 | TRBV2 | NA | NA | CASSVEIARGNEQFF | TGTGCCAGCAGCGTCGAGATAGCTCGGGGGAATGAGCAGTTCTTC
TRBJ2-3 | TRBV6-5 | NA | few | CASSYTDKRDTQYF | TGTGCCAGCAGTTACACTGATAAGCGGGATACGCAGTATTTT
TRBJ2-7 | TRBV28 | TRBD2 | NA | CASSTLSGRAGREQYF | TGTGCCAGCAGCACTCTTAGCGGGAGGGCCGGGAGGGAGCAGTACTTC
TRBJ2-7 | TRBV19 | TRBD1 | NA | CASRRGRTTTYEQYF | TGTGCCAGTAGAAGGGGGCGTACCACTACCTACGAGCAGTACTTC
TRBJ1-6 | TRBV5-6 | TRBD1 | NA | CASSSYGTVNSPLHF | TGTGCCAGCAGCTCGTACGGGACAGTTAATTCACCCCTCCACTTT
TRBJ1-3 | TRBV11-2 | NA | many | CASSQGDITSGNTIYF | TGTGCCAGCAGCCAAGGGGACATTACCTCTGGAAACACCATATATTTT
TRBJ2-1 | TRBV19 | TRBD2 | NA | CASRRSGTSGYNEQFF | TGTGCCAGTAGGCGTAGCGGGACTAGCGGATACAATGAGCAGTTCTTC
TRBJ2-6 | TRBV18 | NA | NA | CASSPNFSGANVLTF | TGTGCCAGCTCACCAAATTTCTCTGGGGCCAACGTCCTGACTTTC
TRBJ1-6 | TRBV4-1 | NA | NA | CASSQVGDYPLHF | TGCGCCAGCAGCCAAGTGGGCGATTATCCCCTCCACTTT
TRBJ1-4 | TRBV2 | TRBD1 | many | CASSDNRGSNEKLFF | TGTGCCAGCAGCGACAACAGGGGGTCGAATGAAAAACTGTTTTTT
TRBJ1-3 | TRBV19 | TRBD1 | NA | CASSLPGQAWGSGNTIYF | TGTGCCAGTAGTCTACCGGGACAGGCGTGGGGCTCTGGAAACACCATATATTTT
TRBJ2-7 | TRBV7-9 | TRBD1 | few | CASSTGTGDWSYEQYF | TGTGCCAGCAGCACTGGGACAGGGGACTGGTCCTACGAGCAGTACTTC
TRBJ1-2 | TRBV5-1 | NA | NA | CASSLAGTLDGYTF | TGCGCCAGCAGCTTGGCCGGGACATTAGATGGCTACACCTTC
TRBJ2-3 | TRBV5-1 | NA | NA | CASGRSSSTDTQYF | TGCGCCAGCGGCAGGTCCTCTAGCACAGATACGCAGTATTTT
TRBJ2-1 | TRBV30 | NA | NA | CASLTGVVKFF | TGTGCCTCTTTAACTGGGGTAGTCAAGTTCTTC
TRBJ2-1 | TRBV7-2 | TRBD2 | NA | CASSLVGAGAYNEQFF | TGTGCCAGCAGCTTAGTGGGAGCGGGAGCCTACAATGAGCAGTTCTTC
TRBJ2-1 | TRBV5-5 | TRBD1 | NA | CASSIAPGQGWGSYNEQFF | TGTGCCAGCAGCATAGCTCCGGGACAGGGTTGGGGATCCTACAATGAGCAGTTCTTC
TRBJ1-1 | TRBV5-1 | TRBD1 | few | CASTGQGGTEAFF | TGCGCCAGCACGGGACAGGGAGGTACTGAAGCTTTCTTT
TRBJ2-3 | TRBV6-5 | NA | NA | CASSPRRTDTQYF | TGTGCCAGCAGTCCCCGCCGCACAGATACGCAGTATTTT
TRBJ2-6 | TRBV27 | NA | once | CASSWRTVSGANVLTF | TGTGCCAGCAGTTGGCGGACAGTCTCTGGGGCCAACGTCCTGACTTTC
TRBJ2-7 | TRBV27 | NA | few | CASSPLNVPIYEQYF | TGTGCCAGCTCACCGCTTAACGTCCCCATCTACGAGCAGTACTTC
TRBJ1-2 | TRBV5-6 | NA | few | CASSLPLKGGYTF | TGTGCCAGCAGCTTACCCCTCAAGGGAGGCTACACCTTC